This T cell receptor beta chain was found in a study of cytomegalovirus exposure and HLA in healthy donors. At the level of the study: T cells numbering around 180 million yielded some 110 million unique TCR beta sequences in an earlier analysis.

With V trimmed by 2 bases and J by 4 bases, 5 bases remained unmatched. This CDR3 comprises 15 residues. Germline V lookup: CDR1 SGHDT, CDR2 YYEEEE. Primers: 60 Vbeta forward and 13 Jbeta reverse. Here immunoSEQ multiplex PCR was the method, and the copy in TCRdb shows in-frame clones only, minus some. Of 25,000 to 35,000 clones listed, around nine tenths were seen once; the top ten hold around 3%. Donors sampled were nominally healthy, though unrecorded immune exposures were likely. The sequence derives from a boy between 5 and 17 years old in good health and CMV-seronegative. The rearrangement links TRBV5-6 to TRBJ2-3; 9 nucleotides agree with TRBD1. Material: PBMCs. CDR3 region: CASSFRDRESDTQYF. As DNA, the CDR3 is TGTGCCAGCAGCTTCCGGGACAGGGAATCAGATACGCAGTATTTT.